This T cell receptor beta chain was documented in a study of post-analysis software for immune sequencing data. Study-level background: Patients with relapsing-remitting, secondary progressive and progressive-relapsing multiple sclerosis courses were all represented.

With 0 bases clipped from V and 2 bases from J, the junction kept 1 base outside the gene matches. The CDR3 runs 14 residues. The germline V gene encodes CDR1 DFQATT and CDR2 SNEGSKA (reference sequence). Unique molecular identifiers were built into the TCR beta cDNA libraries. The authors obtained some 500,000 cDNA molecules from about 0.94 to 9.7 million T cells. TCRdb analysed the PCR reads with MiXCR anew, one entry per CDR3 protein. The table shows about 460,000 distinct CDR3 sequences, with roughly 45% occurring only once. Study-wide points: By F measure, strong co-clustering occurred among samples prepared in the same batch. Normalized Chao1 diversity in multiple sclerosis patients fell significantly below that of controls. Compared with controls, patients had more of about 5 TRBV segments, including TRBV5-6, TRBV5-1 and TRBV20-1.

To note about this clonotype: Its matching antigen is unknown.

The chain carries TRBV20-1 and TRBJ2-3; 8 nucleotides align to TRBD1. The sample comprised blood. The sequence derives from a girl aged 5 to 17 with multiple sclerosis. This chain's CDR3 is CSAREDRATDTQYF. CDR3 nucleotides: TGCAGTGCTAGAGAGGACAGGGCCACAGATACGCAGTATTTT.